The 28 T cell receptor beta chains below come from one sample, sequenced in a study of blood T cell repertoires in COVID-19. Assay: immunoSEQ multiplex PCR; the TCRdb copy retains only in-frame clones and omits some. The sample has about 200,000 clones; 89% are singletons. The material sequenced was peripheral blood. These receptors were collected from a woman between 40 and 50 years old with acute or convalescent COVID-19.

The genes are TRBV10-2 and TRBJ2-3, with 12 bases aligning to TRBD2. Germline assignment: CDR1 WSHSY and CDR2 SAAADI. The CDR3 length is 15 residues. The V and J ends lost 6 bases and 7 bases, in that order; junction bases with no gene match: 8. The CDR3 sequence: CASRIVLAGGYTQYF. In nucleotides, the CDR3 is TGCGCCAGCAGGATAGTACTAGCGGGGGGTTATACGCAGTATTTT.

J is TRBJ2-7 and V is TRBV7-2; the match to TRBD2 covers 7 bases. With V trimmed by 9 bases and J by 0 bases, 5 bases remained unmatched. The length of the CDR3 is 13 residues. Germline V CDR1 and CDR2: SGHTA, FQGNSA. CDR3 sequence (DNA): TGTGCCAGTGGGAGGGAGAGCTCCTACGAGCAGTACGTC. Protein product: CASGRESSYEQYV.

J is TRBJ2-5 and V is TRBV7-2; 7 bases are a match to TRBD2. Germline assignment: CDR1 SGHTA and CDR2 FQGNSA. This CDR3 is built from 15 residues. With 6 bases clipped from V and 7 bases from J, the junction kept 14 bases outside the gene matches. The CDR3 nucleotides are TGTGCCAGCAGGAAAAGAGTGGGCCCGGGGGGGACCCAGTACTTC. Translating it yields CASRKRVGPGGTQYF.

The J gene is TRBJ1-1, the V gene TRBV7-9; D uncertain. Trimming took 0 bases from V and 0 from J, leaving 14 bases between them. Germline V lookup: CDR1 SEHNR, CDR2 FQNEAQ (reference sequence). This CDR3 region has 17 residues. CDR3 protein: CASSLAWAQDMNTEAFF. The DNA of the CDR3 is TGTGCCAGCAGCTTAGCTTGGGCACAAGACATGAACACTGAAGCTTTCTTT.

The V call is TRBV7-2, the J call TRBJ2-1; 10 nucleotides line up with TRBD2. This CDR3 is 16 amino acids long. CDR1 is SGHTA and CDR2 is FQGNSA in the germline V gene. V gave up 8 bases and J gave up 8 bases; unmatched junction bases: 15. Here the CDR3 reads CASLLPRTSGLYEQFF. The CDR3 nucleotides are TGTGCCAGCCTCCTCCCAAGGACTAGCGGTTTGTATGAGCAGTTCTTC.

The V gene is TRBV6-5, the J gene TRBJ2-7; 8 positions agree with TRBD1. The CDR3 covers 13 residues. Germline V CDR1 and CDR2: MNHEY, SVGAGI. Trimming removed 7 bases from V and 4 bases from J; junction bases left unmatched: 6. The CDR3 nucleotides are TGTGCCAGCAAGCGGACAGGGAGGTACGAGCAGTACGTC. Its protein is CASKRTGRYEQYV.

The gene calls are TRBV29-1 and TRBJ1-1, with a tentative D call TRBD1 (6 bases). Germline values: CDR1 SQVTM, CDR2 ANQGSEA. The CDR3 contains 15 residues. V was trimmed by 3 bases and J by 5 bases, leaving 19 bases between them. The CDR3 DNA follows: TGCAGCGTTGATCGGGCGGGGGGCGGAAGGACTGAAGCTTTCTTT. Translation: CSVDRAGGGRTEAFF.

The chain couples TRBV5-4 to TRBJ1-2; D might be TRBD1 (6 bases). Trimming left V 5 bases short and J 6 bases short, with 14 bases between. The germline V gene encodes CDR1 SGHNT and CDR2 YYREEE (reference sequence). The CDR3 contains 13 residues. The CDR3 sequence: CASSYSGGHGYTF. CDR3 nucleotides: TGTGCCAGCAGTTACTCTGGGGGCCATGGCTACACCTTC.

The table lists this clone with a few counts. The rearrangement uses TRBV29-1 and TRBJ2-2, with TRBD2 as a possible D gene (6 bases). The CDR3 is 12 residues long. Germline lookup yields CDR1 SQVTM and CDR2 ANQGSEA. Trimming took off 4 bases at V and 9 bases at J, with 12 bases between the two ends. The CDR3 region has the DNA TGCAGCGTTGGGTCAGGGAGGCGGGAGCTGTTTTTT. It codes for CSVGSGRRELFF.

The chain has TRBV5-1 and TRBJ2-7, with 10 bases fitting TRBD2. With 0 bases clipped from V and 2 bases from J, the junction kept 11 bases outside the gene matches. Germline V lookup: CDR1 SGHRS, CDR2 YFSETQ. The CDR3 spans 18 residues. In DNA, the CDR3 is TGCGCCAGCAGCTTGGGTAATCCTAGCGGGGGAACTACCTACGAGCAGTACGTC. It specifies CASSLGNPSGGTTYEQYV.

The chain joins TRBV12-3 or TRBV12-4 to TRBJ1-1, with 9 bases identical to TRBD1. With 7 bases clipped from V and 4 bases from J, the junction kept 1 base outside the gene matches. There are 12 residues in the CDR3. In nucleotides, the CDR3 is TGTGCCAGCAAACAGGGGGCCACTGAAGCTTTCTTT. Translation gives CASKQGATEAFF.

The chain couples TRBV21-1 to TRBJ2-2; the table's D gene call, TRBD1, was not cross checked with the DNA. TRBV21-1 corresponds to a pseudogene. The CDR3 covers 15 residues. In DNA, the CDR3 is TGTGCCAGCAGTATCGGGGACACCGACACCGGGGAGCTGTTTTTT. Translating it yields CASSIGDTDTGELFF.

The chain carries TRBV10-3 and TRBJ2-7; weak D call: TRBD2 (6 bases). The germline gives CDR1 ENHRY, CDR2 SYGVKD. CDR3 length: 13 amino acids. V gave up 0 bases and J gave up 4 bases, with 7 bases separating them. CDR3 nucleotide sequence: TGTGCCATCAGTGAGTCTGGAGGGTACGAGCAGTACGTC. Protein: CAISESGGYEQYV.

The rearrangement uses TRBV9 and TRBJ2-5; 10 positions match TRBD2. Germline V gives CDR1 SGDLS, CDR2 YYNGEE. This CDR3 region has 16 residues. V trimming: 3 bases; J trimming: 5 bases; junction bases outside the gene matches: 10. The CDR3 DNA reads as TGTGCCAGCAGCGGGACTAGCGGACCCATCGGGGAGACCCAGTACTTC. Translation gives CASSGTSGPIGETQYF.

The CDR3 here is CASSISSLRYGYTF. CDR3 nucleotides: TGTGCCAGTAGTATTTCATCCCTTCGGTATGGCTACACCTTC. The chain employs TRBV19 and TRBJ1-2, with D hard to call. The CDR3 has 14 residues. Trimming removed 3 bases at V and 5 bases at J, with 13 bases between. CDR1 and CDR2 from the germline V gene are LNHDA and SQIVND (reference sequence).

V gene TRBV6-5 combines with J gene TRBJ1-1, with 10 bases lining up with TRBD1. The V gene's germline CDR1 is MNHEY and CDR2 SVGAGI. This CDR3 comprises 14 residues. Trimming removed 6 bases from V and 2 bases from J; junction bases left unmatched: 3. The CDR3 DNA follows: TGTGCCAGCAGAGGACAGGGGGGAAACACTGAAGCTTTCTTT. Its translation is CASRGQGGNTEAFF.

This clone was found once. The rearrangement links TRBV2 to TRBJ2-2, with D tentatively TRBD1 (5 bases). Per germline, CDR1 SNHLY and CDR2 FYNNEI. There are 13 residues in the CDR3. Trimming cost V 6 bases and J 4 bases, with 9 bases left between them. CDR3 sequence reads: CASRDRGTGELFF. CDR3 nucleotides: TGTGCCAGCAGAGATAGGGGCACCGGGGAGCTGTTTTTT.

The chain links TRBV29-1 to TRBJ1-2, with a weak D call TRBD1 (5 bases). V lost 7 bases and J 7 bases, leaving 19 bases between the germline ends. The CDR3 totals 13 residues. Germline V gene data show CDR1 as SQVTM and CDR2 as ANQGSEA. DNA for the CDR3: TGCAGCGCCCAAGGACAAAACGGGGGTGGCTACACCTTC. Its protein product is CSAQGQNGGGYTF. Full variable domain (rest looked up from reference TRBV29-1 and TRBJ1-2): SAVISQKPSRDICQRGTSLTIQCQVDSQVTMMFWYRQQPGQSLTLIATANQGSEATYESGFVIDKFPISRPNLTFSTLTVSNMSPEDSSIYLCSAQGQNGGGYTFGSGTRLTVV.

This clone was seen just once. This chain joins TRBV5-4 and TRBJ1-1, with D hard to call. CDR3 size: 14 residues. The germline V gene encodes CDR1 SGHNT and CDR2 YYREEE (reference sequence). Trimming took off 1 base at V and 3 bases at J, with 10 bases between the two ends. In DNA, the CDR3 is TGTGCCAGCAGCTTGAACGCGGGATACACTGAAGCTTTCTTT. It translates to CASSLNAGYTEAFF.

The gene calls are TRBV29-1 and TRBJ1-1; 7 bases align to TRBD1. V lost 3 bases, J lost 0 bases, and 4 bases stayed unmatched. CDR1 SQVTM and CDR2 ANQGSEA come from the germline V gene. This CDR3 comprises 14 residues. CDR3 amino acids: CSVEGRGLNTEAFF. CDR3 sequence (DNA): TGCAGCGTTGAGGGCAGGGGGTTGAACACTGAAGCTTTCTTT.

The rearrangement joins TRBV24-1 to TRBJ1-2; the D is unclear. The V gene's germline CDR1 is KGHDR and CDR2 SFDVKD. The V and J ends lost 4 bases and 5 bases respectively, with 10 bases between them. The CDR3 is 13 amino acids. The CDR3 nucleotides read TGTGCCACCAGTGAACCAGGAAAGTATGGCTACACCTTC. Its protein is CATSEPGKYGYTF.

The chain is built from TRBV6-4 and TRBJ1-2; 8 nucleotides agree with TRBD1. The CDR3 consists of 20 residues. Unmatched junction bases numbered 19, after V lost 0 bases and J lost 4 bases. Looked up from germline, CDR1 is MRHNA and CDR2 is SNTAGT. The CDR3 DNA sequence: TGTGCCAGCAGTGACTCTTCCCTAGGACAGGGAGATTTTTGTGCCTATGGCTACACCTTC. Its translation: CASSDSSLGQGDFCAYGYTF.

The rearrangement links TRBV4-1 to TRBJ1-4, with D possibly TRBD1 on 6 matching bases. Germline V gives CDR1 MGHRA, CDR2 YSYEKL. V shed 5 bases and J shed 5 bases, with 18 bases lying between them. The CDR3 spans 16 residues. This chain's CDR3 is CASSKGGGGYNEKLFF. CDR3 DNA: TGCGCCAGCAGCAAGGGAGGGGGGGGCTACAATGAAAAACTGTTTTTT.

V and J are TRBV18 and TRBJ2-7, with 9 bases fitting TRBD2. The CDR3 is 17 amino acids. V was pared by 0 bases and J by 7 bases, with 13 bases of the junction left unmatched. CDR1 is KGHSH and CDR2 is LQKENI in the germline V gene. The CDR3: CASSPPSASGARGEQYV. DNA of the CDR3: TGTGCCAGCTCACCACCCTCGGCTAGCGGGGCCCGAGGGGAGCAGTACGTC.

CDR3 in DNA: TGCGCCAGCAGTCTTATGAACACTGAAGCTTTCTTT. Amino acids: CASSLMNTEAFF. The chain combines TRBV5-1 with TRBJ1-1; D unclear. The CDR3 contains 12 residues. The V end was cut by 5 bases, the J end by 0 bases, with 5 bases between. The V gene's germline CDR1 is SGHRS and CDR2 YFSETQ.

This sequence joins TRBV7-6 and TRBJ2-3; TRBD2 agrees at 10 bases. The CDR3 has 18 residues. Germline loops: CDR1 SGHVS, CDR2 FNYEAQ. Trimming cost V 5 bases and J 0 bases; bases outside gene matches: 11. CDR3 sequence (DNA): TGTGCCAGCAGCCTCAGACCCGAAGCGGGGGGGAGCACAGATACGCAGTATTTT. It encodes CASSLRPEAGGSTDTQYF.

The chain uses TRBV4-1 and TRBJ1-2, with TRBD1 as a possible D gene (6 bases). V was trimmed by 1 base and J by 6 bases, leaving 18 bases between them. Per germline, CDR1 MGHRA and CDR2 YSYEKL. The CDR3 runs 16 residues. The CDR3 DNA follows: TGCGCCAGCAGCCAAGTCGGGGACACCTCCTTTAATGGCTACACCTTC. The encoded protein is CASSQVGDTSFNGYTF.

The chain uses TRBV5-4 and TRBJ2-7, with no clear D. CDR3 length equals 13 residues. The V end was cut by 0 bases, the J end by 6 bases, with 10 bases between. The germline gives CDR1 SGHNT, CDR2 YYREEE (reference sequence). The CDR3 DNA sequence: TGTGCCAGCAGCTTGGGGGCCCTGGGCGAGCAGTACGTC. Protein product: CASSLGALGEQYV.